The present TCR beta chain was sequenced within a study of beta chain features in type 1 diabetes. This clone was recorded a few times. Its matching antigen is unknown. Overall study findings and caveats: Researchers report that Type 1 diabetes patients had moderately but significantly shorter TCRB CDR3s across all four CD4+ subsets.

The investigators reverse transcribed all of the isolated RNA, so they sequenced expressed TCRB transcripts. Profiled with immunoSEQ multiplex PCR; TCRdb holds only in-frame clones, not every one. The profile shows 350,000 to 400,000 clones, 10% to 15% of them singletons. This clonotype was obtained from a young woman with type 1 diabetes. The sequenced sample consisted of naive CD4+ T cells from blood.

CDR3 in amino acids: CASSLRLDRGPRAYNEQFF. CDR3 nucleotide sequence: TGTGCCAGCAGTTTGAGGCTTGACCGCGGGCCAAGGGCCTACAATGAGCAGTTCTTC. The rearrangement joins TRBV27 to TRBJ2-1; weak D call: TRBD2 (5 bases). In germline, CDR1 is MNHEY, CDR2 SMNVEV (reference sequence). Deletions cut 3 bases from V and 2 bases from J, with 23 bases between. The CDR3 totals 19 residues.